The rows below give T cell receptor beta chains drawn from one sample of a study of beta chain features in type 1 diabetes. The repertoire was sequenced with immunoSEQ multiplex PCR; TCRdb's copy has only in-frame clones and lacks some. The sample consists of about 150,000 clones, about an eighth of them appearing once. Sequenced input: central memory CD4+ T cells from blood. These receptors all stem from a man between 18 and 29 years old with type 1 diabetes. CDR3s include the opening cysteine and the closing phenylalanine or tryptophan. The D gene is left open where the match is weak. Clone size is stated in some rows and not others, as once, few, many or a class when expanded.

J gene | V gene | clone size | D gene | CDR3 DNA | CDR3 protein
TRBJ1-4 | TRBV7-8 | - | - | TGTGCCAGCAGCGTCGGGAATGAAAAACTGTTTTTT | CASSVGNEKLFF
TRBJ1-6 | TRBV7-8 | - | - | TGTGCCAGCAGAACCCAGGCCCCATACTATAATTCACCCCTCCACTTT | CASRTQAPYYNSPLHF
TRBJ2-5 | TRBV2 | - | - | TGTGCCAGCAGTACGGGACACCAAGAGACCCAGTACTTC | CASSTGHQETQYF
TRBJ2-1 | TRBV30 | - | TRBD2 | TGTGCCTGGAGTGATATAGCGGGGGGTTACAATGAGCAGTTCTTC | CAWSDIAGGYNEQFF
TRBJ1-5 | TRBV10-1 | - | - | TGCGCCAGCAGTGAAGGAGACGGTCAGCCCCAGCATTTT | CASSEGDGQPQHF
TRBJ2-7 | TRBV9 | many | TRBD1 | TGTGCCAGCAGCAGGGGACAGGCCTACGAGCAGTACTTC | CASSRGQAYEQYF
TRBJ2-3 | TRBV7-6 | - | - | TGTGCCAGCAGCTTATTTGCAGGGCCTAGCGATACGCAGTATTTT | CASSLFAGPSDTQYF
TRBJ2-5 | TRBV19 | - | - | TGTGCCAGTAAGGGACTGGGGGAGACCCAGTACTTC | CASKGLGETQYF
TRBJ1-4 | TRBV20-1 | - | - | TGCAGTGCTTCTAATGAAAAACTGTTTTTT | CSASNEKLFF
TRBJ2-2 | TRBV9 | few | - | TGTGCCAGCAGCGTAGCTGTGGGACTGAACACCGGGGAGCTGTTTTTT | CASSVAVGLNTGELFF
TRBJ1-2 | TRBV5-6 | - | - | TGTGCCAGCAGCACGAGTATAGGGGGGCGCGGTGGCTACACCTTC | CASSTSIGGRGGYTF
TRBJ2-2 | TRBV4-1 | few | - | TGCGCCAGCAGCCAAGATGGCCTGAACACCGGGGAGCTGTTTTTT | CASSQDGLNTGELFF
TRBJ2-1 | TRBV19 | few | TRBD2 | TGTGCCAGTAGTATAATATGGACTAGCGGGGGAGGTGAGCAGTTCTTC | CASSIIWTSGGGEQFF
TRBJ2-7 | TRBV6-5 | once | TRBD1 | TGTGCCAGCAGTTACGGACAGGGGAGCTCCTACGAGCAGTACTTC | CASSYGQGSSYEQYF
TRBJ2-7 | TRBV28 | once | - | TGTGCCAGCAGTGCCGCTCTAGGGGCCGGTTCGCAGCAGTACTTC | CASSAALGAGSQQYF
TRBJ2-5 | TRBV6-5 | few | TRBD2 | TGTGCCAGCAGTTCTGGGACTAGTGTGGTGACCCAGTACTTC | CASSSGTSVVTQYF
TRBJ1-2 | TRBV7-9 | - | - | TGTGCCAGCATTGGGCATAACTATGGCTACACCTTC | CASIGHNYGYTF
TRBJ2-3 | TRBV5-4 | - | TRBD2 | TGTGCCAGCAGCATCCGGACTAGCGGGAACACAGATACGCAGTATTTT | CASSIRTSGNTDTQYF
TRBJ2-3 | TRBV7-7 | - | TRBD2 | TGTGCTAGTTCCTCCGGGACTAGCGAGGCGGATACGCAGTATTTT | CASSSGTSEADTQYF
TRBJ1-1 | TRBV5-1 | few | - | TGCGCCAGCAGCTTGTATGAGGGCCGCACTGAAGCTTTCTTT | CASSLYEGRTEAFF
TRBJ1-2 | TRBV7-9 | once | - | TGTGCCAGCAGCCCTGAAGACTATGGCTACACCTTC | CASSPEDYGYTF
TRBJ2-2 | TRBV7-3 | - | - | TGTGCCAGCAGCTTAACGGGGACCCCCGGGGGCGCCGGGGAGCTGTTTTTT | CASSLTGTPGGAGELFF
TRBJ2-7 | TRBV5-1 | few | TRBD2 | TGCGCCAGCAGCCCCGGACTAGCGGGGGGAGTTGGCGAGCAGTACTTC | CASSPGLAGGVGEQYF